The TCR beta chain under discussion was sequenced for a study of cytomegalovirus exposure and HLA in healthy donors. Study-level points and caveats: Later on, an analysis showed TCR association rates differing by HLA locus, with DRB1 the most and HLA-C the fewest.

The PCR ran on 60 Vbeta and 13 Jbeta primers. The repertoire was sequenced with immunoSEQ multiplex PCR; TCRdb's copy has only in-frame clones and lacks some. There are approximately 180,000 clones in the sample; about 90% occur only once, and less than 0.3% lies in the top ten. As for this clone: Its specificity is unknown.

The germline V gene has CDR1 MDHEN and CDR2 SYDVKM. V dropped 7 bases and J dropped 1 base, with 18 bases sitting between them. The CDR3 sequence is 16 residues long. Sequenced sample: PBMCs. This receptor was obtained from a girl less than two years old in good health and CMV-seronegative. The chain recombines TRBV28 with TRBJ2-3, with D possibly being TRBD1 (5 bases). The CDR3 reads CASKLTAGWGTDTQYF. CDR3 nucleotide sequence: TGTGCCAGCAAACTGACGGCAGGGTGGGGCACAGATACGCAGTATTTT.